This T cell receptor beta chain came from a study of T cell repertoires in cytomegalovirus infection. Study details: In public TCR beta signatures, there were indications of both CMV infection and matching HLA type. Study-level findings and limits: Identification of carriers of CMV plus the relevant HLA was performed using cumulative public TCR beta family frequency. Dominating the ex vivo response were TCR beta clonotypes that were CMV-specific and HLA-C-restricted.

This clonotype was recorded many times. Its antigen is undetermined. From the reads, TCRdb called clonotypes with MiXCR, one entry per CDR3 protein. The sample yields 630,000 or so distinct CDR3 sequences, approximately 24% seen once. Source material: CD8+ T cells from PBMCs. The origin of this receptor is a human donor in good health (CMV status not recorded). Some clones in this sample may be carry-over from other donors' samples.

CDR3 sequence (DNA): TGCAGTGCTAGAGACAGGGGGCGCGAAGGTGAAGCTTTCTTT. Protein product: CSARDRGREGEAFF. V is TRBV20-1 and J is TRBJ1-1; 8 bases fit TRBD1. This CDR3 has 14 residues. Germline V gene lookup returns CDR1 DFQATT and CDR2 SNEGSKA (reference sequence). V shed 0 bases and J 7 bases; nucleotides not matched to a gene: 7.